These 27 T cell receptor beta chains originate from one sample sequenced in a study of blood T cells in healthy people across ages. A second about 7 to 12 cycle PCR used barcoded and J-beta primers. TCRdb fed the 5' RACE reads into MiXCR, producing one record per CDR3 protein. The sample holds some 920,000 distinct CDR3 sequences; 45% to 60% are singletons and the top ten take 20% to 25%. The sample comprised blood. Every receptor here comes from a woman in her fifties or sixties in good health.

The chain employs TRBV29-1 and TRBJ1-2; 7 bases fit TRBD1. This CDR3 has 13 residues. Germline V gene sequence: CDR1 SQVTM, CDR2 ANQGSEA. Unmatched junction bases numbered 8, after V lost 6 bases and J lost 4 bases. In DNA, the CDR3 is TGCAGCGTCAGACGGGACAGTTCCTATGGCTACACCTTC. This codes for CSVRRDSSYGYTF.

The chain links TRBV5-1 to TRBJ2-4; 8 nucleotides agree with TRBD1. The J call is doubtful: the DNA matches TRBJ2-7 better. The CDR3 loop spans 14 amino acids. Germline CDR1 and CDR2: SGHRS and YFSETQ. The CDR3 DNA reads TGCGCCAGCAGCTCTGGACAGGGAGACTACGAGCAGTACTTC. Translating gives CASSSGQGDYEQYF.

V gene TRBV7-9 combines with J gene TRBJ2-3; perhaps TRBD2 as D (6 bases). Trimming took off 6 bases at V and 3 bases at J, with 13 bases between the two ends. Germline assignment: CDR1 SEHNR and CDR2 FQNEAQ (reference sequence). The CDR3 spans 14 residues. CDR3 sequence (DNA): TGTGCCAGCAGGCTTATCGGAGGGACAGATACGCAGTATTTT. The encoded protein is CASRLIGGTDTQYF.

This clonotype was picked up a small number of times. This rearrangement joins TRBV20-1 to TRBJ2-5; tentative D call: TRBD1 (6 bases). The J call could be wrong; TRBJ2-7 is a better fit for the DNA end. The germline gives CDR1 DFQATT, CDR2 SNEGSKA (reference sequence). The length of the CDR3 is 12 residues. CDR3 sequence: CSATSGVGEQYF. CDR3 coding DNA: TGCAGTGCTACCTCAGGGGTTGGCGAGCAGTACTTC.

The V call is TRBV19, the J call TRBJ2-1; 13 bases map to TRBD2. The CDR3 contains 14 residues. Trimming removed 5 bases from V and 9 bases from J; junction bases left unmatched: 4. The germline gives CDR1 LNHDA, CDR2 SQIVND (reference sequence). This CDR3 is CASSRLAGGVEQFF. The CDR3 nucleotides are TGTGCCAGTAGTCGACTAGCGGGAGGAGTTGAGCAGTTCTTC.

This clonotype was counted between two and nine times. This rearrangement joins TRBV7-9 to TRBJ2-1; 8 bases line up with TRBD2. Germline CDR1 SEHNR, CDR2 FQNEAQ (reference sequence). V was pared by 5 bases and J by 2 bases, with 11 bases of the junction left unmatched. The CDR3 extends over 17 amino acids. As DNA, the CDR3 is TGTGCCAGCAGCGGACTAGCCCCGTCCACCACCTACAATGAGCAGTTCTTC. It specifies CASSGLAPSTTYNEQFF. Variable domain in full (rest from reference TRBV7-9 and TRBJ2-1): DTGVSQNPRHKITKRGQNVTFRCDPISEHNRLYWYRQTLGQGPEFLTYFQNEAQLEKSRLLSDRFSAERPKGSFSTLEIQRTEQGDSAMYLCASSGLAPSTTYNEQFFGPGTRLTVL.

The chain couples TRBV10-3 to TRBJ2-7; D may be TRBD1 (6 bases). Germline V gives CDR1 ENHRY, CDR2 SYGVKD. There are 13 residues in the CDR3. The germline V and J ends were trimmed by 2 bases and 7 bases, with 12 bases remaining between them. The CDR3, as DNA: TGTGCCATCAGTGAGGCAGGCCAGGGGGAGCAGTACTTC. Amino acid sequence: CAISEAGQGEQYF.

This chain connects TRBV5-6 to TRBJ2-2; 9 bases align to TRBD2. This CDR3 has 16 residues. V lost 1 base to trimming and J lost 4 bases; unmatched junction nucleotides: 5. Germline assignment: CDR1 SGHDT and CDR2 YYEEEE. The DNA of the CDR3 is TGTGCCAGCAGCTTGTTGGCTAGCGGGACCACCGGGGAGCTGTTTTTT. Protein sequence: CASSLLASGTTGELFF.

The genes are TRBV28 and TRBJ2-7; 7 bases match TRBD1. The CDR3 extends over 14 amino acids. V lost 6 bases to trimming and J lost 5 bases; unmatched junction nucleotides: 10. Looked up from germline, CDR1 is MDHEN and CDR2 is SYDVKM. The CDR3 DNA reads as TGTGCCAGCAGGGGACAGCTCAGGAGCGACGAGCAGTACTTC. It codes for CASRGQLRSDEQYF.

The rearrangement joins TRBV4-3 to TRBJ2-5, with D perhaps matching TRBD2 (6 bases). From germline, CDR1 is LGHNA and CDR2 YSLEER. This CDR3 comprises 14 residues. Trimming removed 0 bases from V and 5 bases from J, with 10 bases in between. CDR3 DNA: TGCGCCAGCAGCCAAGATACCGGGAGTGAGACCCAGTACTTC. This codes for CASSQDTGSETQYF.

The chain couples TRBV7-9 to TRBJ1-2, with unresolved D. This CDR3 comprises 16 residues. Germline values: CDR1 SEHNR, CDR2 FQNEAQ (reference sequence). V dropped 6 bases and J dropped 2 bases, with 19 bases sitting between them. The CDR3: CASSLIEEIDNYGYTF. As DNA, the CDR3 is TGTGCCAGCAGTCTTATCGAGGAGATTGACAACTATGGCTACACCTTC.

This chain uses TRBV6-6 with TRBJ2-3; TRBD2 agrees at 13 bases. Germline values: CDR1 MNHNY, CDR2 SVGAGI (reference sequence). The CDR3 has 15 residues. J lost 2 bases, V lost 7 bases, and 3 bases had no gene match. The DNA of the CDR3 is TGTGCCAGCACTGGGACTAGCGGGGTCACAGATACGCAGTATTTT. Its translation is CASTGTSGVTDTQYF.

The CDR3 here is CASSPSGGGGSYEQYF. Here the CDR3 DNA reads TGTGCCAGCAGCCCCTCTGGCGGAGGAGGCTCCTACGAGCAGTACTTC. The V gene is TRBV4-2, the J gene TRBJ2-7; possibly TRBD2 for D (5 bases). With 4 bases removed from V and 0 bases from J, the gap between germline ends came to 16 bases. The CDR3 consists of 16 residues. Germline CDR1 and CDR2: LGHNA and YNFKEQ.

The V gene is TRBV5-6, the J gene TRBJ2-1, with D perhaps matching TRBD1 (6 bases). V lost 0 bases and J lost 8, with 15 bases in between. The V gene's germline CDR1 is SGHDT and CDR2 YYEEEE. The CDR3 is made up of 15 amino acids. CDR3 coding DNA: TGTGCCAGCAGCTTGGCAGGGGTGCAATTATATGAGCAGTTCTTC. It specifies CASSLAGVQLYEQFF. Full variable domain (outside the CDR3, taken from reference TRBV5-6 and TRBJ2-1): DAGVTQSPTHLIKTRGQQVTLRCSPKSGHDTVSWYQQALGQGPQFIFQYYEEEERQRGNFPDRFSGHQFPNYSSELNVNALLLGDSALYLCASSLAGVQLYEQFFGPGTRLTVL.

This chain links TRBV20-1 with TRBJ2-1, with TRBD2 matching over 7 bases. The J segment lost 2 bases and the V segment lost 0 bases, leaving 7 bases of the junction unmatched. Germline assignment: CDR1 DFQATT and CDR2 SNEGSKA (reference sequence). The CDR3 loop spans 16 amino acids. The CDR3 loop is CSARDGLAETYNEQFF. The CDR3 DNA is TGCAGTGCTAGAGATGGGCTAGCGGAGACCTACAATGAGCAGTTCTTC.

This clonotype came up a few times. This chain joins TRBV6-5 and TRBJ2-6; TRBD2 aligns across 8 bases. The junction had 0 bases not matched to a gene; V was cut back by 2 bases and J by 0 bases. This CDR3 spans 16 amino acids. From germline, CDR1 is MNHEY and CDR2 SVGAGI. The CDR3 loop is CASSYAGGSGANVLTF. CDR3 bases: TGTGCCAGCAGTTACGCGGGGGGCTCTGGGGCCAACGTCCTGACTTTC.

V gene TRBV5-1 combines with J gene TRBJ1-2; D ambiguous. Germline lookup yields CDR1 SGHRS and CDR2 YFSETQ. The CDR3 consists of 14 residues. V lost 2 bases and J lost 4, with 12 bases in between. CDR3 in amino acids: CASSLDDPVYGYTF. In nucleotides, the CDR3 is TGCGCCAGCAGCTTAGACGACCCCGTCTATGGCTACACCTTC.

This clonotype came up a few times. This rearrangement joins TRBV6-6 to TRBJ2-5; D is undetermined. Trimming shortened V by 2 bases and J by 3 bases, and 10 bases separated the two germline ends. The CDR3 is made up of 14 amino acids. From germline, CDR1 is MNHNY and CDR2 SVGAGI (reference sequence). The chain's CDR3 is CASSYTISKETQYF. CDR3 DNA sequence: TGTGCCAGCAGTTACACTATCTCGAAAGAGACCCAGTACTTC.

The V call is TRBV29-1, the J call TRBJ2-5; D not certain. This CDR3 region has 12 residues. CDR1 is SQVTM, CDR2 ANQGSEA, per germline. The ends were cut back, 7 bases at V and 4 bases at J, with 13 bases in the middle. CDR3 nucleotides: TGCAGCGGCCGGGCGAGCCGAGAGACCCAGTACTTC. Residues: CSGRASRETQYF.

Only a few counts were recorded for this clonotype. V is TRBV25-1 and J is TRBJ2-7; D ambiguous. V shed 2 bases and J shed 7 bases, with 12 bases lying between them. CDR1 and CDR2 from the germline V gene are MGHDK and SYGVNS. This CDR3 is 13 amino acids long. The CDR3 region is CASSEPMGWEQYF. DNA of the CDR3: TGTGCCAGCAGTGAACCCATGGGGTGGGAGCAGTACTTC.

This clonotype appeared a single time. V is TRBV28 and J is TRBJ2-1; 9 nucleotides line up with TRBD2. The ends lost 6 bases at V and 8 bases at J; junction bases unmatched: 11. Germline V gene data show CDR1 as MDHEN and CDR2 as SYDVKM. This CDR3 comprises 15 residues. The CDR3 loop is CASRRRRAGGDEQFF. The CDR3 DNA sequence: TGTGCCAGCAGACGTCGACGAGCGGGAGGCGATGAGCAGTTCTTC.

This sequence joins TRBV20-1 and TRBJ1-5; D may be TRBD1 (5 bases). Germline assignment: CDR1 DFQATT and CDR2 SNEGSKA (reference sequence). Deletions cut 6 bases from V and 0 bases from J, with 15 bases between. The CDR3 totals 15 residues. The CDR3 DNA is TGCAGTGCCCGCGGGGGGATTAATAGCAATCAGCCCCAGCATTTT. Amino acids: CSARGGINSNQPQHF.

This chain joins TRBV21-1 and TRBJ1-2; the D call of TRBD1 is as the table states it, not checked on the DNA. TRBV21-1 is noted as a pseudogene. There are 13 residues in the CDR3. CDR3 nucleotide sequence: TGTGCCAGCAGCCGAACAGGTTACTATGGCTACACCTTC. Its protein product is CASSRTGYYGYTF.

V gene TRBV6-5 combines with J gene TRBJ2-7; possible D gene TRBD2, 5 bases. CDR1 MNHEY and CDR2 SVGAGI come from the germline V gene. Trimming removed 5 bases at V and 3 bases at J, with 11 bases between. The CDR3 contains 13 residues. The CDR3 bases are TGTGCCAGCAGTGAGCGGAGATACTACGAGCAGTACTTC. It specifies CASSERRYYEQYF.

This sequence joins TRBV20-1 and TRBJ2-3; D gene uncertain. The CDR3 spans 14 residues. Between the trimmed V and J ends, which lost 0 bases and 11 bases, there was a span of 18 bases. Germline values: CDR1 DFQATT, CDR2 SNEGSKA (reference sequence). CDR3 amino acids: CSARDPQSSLGQYF. In DNA form, the CDR3 reads TGCAGTGCTAGAGACCCGCAGTCCTCTCTAGGGCAGTATTTT.

The chain employs TRBV4-1 and TRBJ2-7; TRBD1 is a possible D gene (6 bases). Germline CDR1 is MGHRA and CDR2 is YSYEKL. V lost 3 bases to trimming and J lost 2 bases, with 20 bases between them. There are 17 residues in the CDR3. CDR3 residues: CASSQPALGASTYEQYF. CDR3 DNA: TGCGCCAGCAGCCAGCCTGCCTTGGGGGCTTCAACCTACGAGCAGTACTTC.

This clonotype has a count of ten or more. The J gene is TRBJ2-7, the V gene TRBV7-9; D call uncertain. Trimming took 1 base from V and 0 from J, leaving 10 bases between them. Germline V gene sequence: CDR1 SEHNR, CDR2 FQNEAQ (reference sequence). The CDR3 covers 15 residues. The CDR3 is CASSLGLLSSYEQYF. CDR3 in DNA: TGTGCCAGCAGCTTAGGACTTCTTAGCTCCTACGAGCAGTACTTC.